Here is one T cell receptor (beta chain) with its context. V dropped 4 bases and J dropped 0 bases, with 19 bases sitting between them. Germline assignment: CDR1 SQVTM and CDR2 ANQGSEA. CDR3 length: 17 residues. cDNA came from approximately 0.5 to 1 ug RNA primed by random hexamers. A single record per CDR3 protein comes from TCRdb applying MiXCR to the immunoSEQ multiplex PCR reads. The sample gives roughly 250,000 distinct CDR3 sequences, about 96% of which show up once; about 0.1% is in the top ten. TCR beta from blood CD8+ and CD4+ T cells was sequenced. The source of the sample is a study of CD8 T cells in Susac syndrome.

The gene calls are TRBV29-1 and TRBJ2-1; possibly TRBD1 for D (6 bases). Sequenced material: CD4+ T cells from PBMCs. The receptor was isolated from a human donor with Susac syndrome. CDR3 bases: TGCAGCGTTGCGGTTCCCAGACAGGTCAGCTCCTACAATGAGCAGTTCTTC. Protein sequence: CSVAVPRQVSSYNEQFF.